This is a list of T cell receptor beta chains from one sample in a study of control samples from healthy donors and cancer patients. Assay used: immunoSEQ multiplex PCR; TCRdb lists only in-frame clones, some missing. This table holds roughly 180,000 clones, about 90% found once. The sequencing input was blood. The origin of the receptors is a middle-aged woman in good health. CDR3s include the opening cysteine and the closing phenylalanine or tryptophan. Only part of the rows carry a size: once, few, many, or a class if the clone is expanded.

clone_size v_call cdr3_aa
- TRBV11-2 CASSQSGRPQETQYF
- TRBV5-6 CASSLGTENEQFF
few TRBV12-3/TRBV12-4 CAITQGTEAFF
- TRBV7-9 CASSFGGNMQPQHF
- TRBV13 CASSSGLAGGVDTQYF
- TRBV6-5 CASSYGGTGGYTF
few TRBV18 CASSPLLGVEETQYF
- TRBV7-9 CASSLVVTAEAFF
- TRBV10-1 CASSESDRGMTDTQYF
- TRBV6-6 CASSYTNRDKAQYF
- TRBV5-6 CASSLAPDTQYF
- TRBV5-1 CASSLDLGDEKLFF
- TRBV6-4 CASRPDRASEKLFF